What follows describes a single TCR beta chain. This record belongs to a study of blood T cell repertoires in COVID-19. Study at large: COVID-19 samples collected from the United States, Italy and Spain covered acute and convalescent phases.

In the authors' workflow: From reference gene primer amplification, estimates of nucleated cell counts were derived. TCRdb keeps only in-frame clones here, not all; method: immunoSEQ multiplex PCR. The DNA gave D and trimming, while V, J and clone size come from that table. This table has 250,000 to 350,000 clones, 86% appearing once. Germline loops: CDR1 SGHRS, CDR2 YFSETQ. The CDR3 runs 15 residues. J lost 4 bases, V lost 4 bases, and 7 bases had no gene match. V gene TRBV5-1 combines with J gene TRBJ1-2; 10 positions agree with TRBD1. Sequencing was done on a sample of peripheral blood. The sequence derives from a woman in her thirties with active or convalescent COVID-19. The CDR3 nucleotides are TGCGCCAGCAGCCTCCGGGGGACAGGGGTCTATGGCTACACCTTC. This encodes CASSLRGTGVYGYTF.